This T cell receptor (beta chain) was identified during a study of blood T cell repertoires in COVID-19. Turning to the study itself: T cells, B-cell-depleted T cells, or PBMCs provided the cDNA or gDNA that served as material.

This clone appeared once. CDR3 length equals 16 residues. Germline V gives CDR1 SGHAT, CDR2 FQNNGV. The ends were cut back, 2 bases at V and 4 bases at J, with 15 bases in the middle. Produced via immunoSEQ multiplex PCR; TCRdb's table is partial and in-frame only. This sample has a few hundred thousand clones; 82% occur once, and the top ten carry approximately 5.2%. Sequencing was performed on peripheral blood. This chain uses TRBV11-2 with TRBJ1-3, with D hard to call. This clonotype originated in a woman aged 70 to 79 with COVID-19, enrolled during active disease. Here the CDR3 DNA reads TGTGCCAGCAGCTTACCACCTAACCCTCGAGGAAACACCATATATTTT. Its translation: CASSLPPNPRGNTIYF.